The TCR beta chain described here comes from a study of CD8 T cells in ankylosing spondylitis. Broader study findings: Matched ankylosing spondylitis synovial fluid reportedly showed significant enrichment of disease-linked clones. Apparently characteristic of ankylosing spondylitis blood was a TCR beta motif (under ten highly homologous variants).

For TCR beta, libraries came from quantitative 5'-RACE with molecular barcodes. TCRdb re-derived calls from the 5' RACE reads in MiXCR, one entry per CDR3 protein. The sample consists of 250,000 to 400,000 distinct CDR3 sequences, 9.5% to 13% of them appearing once. J was trimmed by 2 bases and V by 3 bases; bases with no gene match: 11. Germline lookup yields CDR1 SNHLY and CDR2 FYNNEI. This CDR3 contains 17 residues. Comments on this clonotype: Its antigen remains unknown.

The receptor comes from a female donor with ankylosing spondylitis or in good health (not recorded which). Sequencing was carried out using blood, either unsorted or a sorted T cell fraction (not recorded which). The chain carries TRBV2 and TRBJ2-3, with 7 bases that match TRBD2. CDR3 in amino acids: CASSDLGGGLITDTQYF. The DNA for the CDR3 is TGTGCCAGCAGTGATCTAGGCGGGGGTCTAATCACAGATACGCAGTATTTT.